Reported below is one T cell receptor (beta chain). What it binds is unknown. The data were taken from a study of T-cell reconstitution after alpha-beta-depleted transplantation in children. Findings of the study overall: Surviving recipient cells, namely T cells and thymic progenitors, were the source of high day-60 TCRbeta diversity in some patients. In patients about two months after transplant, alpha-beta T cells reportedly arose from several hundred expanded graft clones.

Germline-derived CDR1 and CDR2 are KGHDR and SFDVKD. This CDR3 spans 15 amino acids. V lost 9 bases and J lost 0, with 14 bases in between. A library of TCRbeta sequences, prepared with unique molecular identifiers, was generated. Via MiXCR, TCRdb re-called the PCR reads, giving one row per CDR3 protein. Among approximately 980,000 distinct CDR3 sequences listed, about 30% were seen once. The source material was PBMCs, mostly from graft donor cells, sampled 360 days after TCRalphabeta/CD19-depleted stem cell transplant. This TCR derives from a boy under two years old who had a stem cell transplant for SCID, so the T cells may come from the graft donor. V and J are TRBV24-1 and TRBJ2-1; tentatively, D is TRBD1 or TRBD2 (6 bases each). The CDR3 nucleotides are TGTGCCACCGCTGAGGGGGGTCACTCCTACAATGAGCAGTTCTTC. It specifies CATAEGGHSYNEQFF.